This T cell receptor (beta chain) was recorded in a study of beta chain features in type 1 diabetes. Study-wide background: Age, gender and cell yields were similar between patients and healthy donors.

Trimming cost V 0 bases and J 6 bases, with 9 bases left between them. The CDR3 sequence is 13 residues long. Per the germline V gene, CDR1 is SGHRS and CDR2 is YFSETQ. One heparinised blood draw, averaging roughly 110 mL, came from each donor. Overall study findings and caveats: Moderately but significantly shorter TCRB CDR3s were found in Type 1 diabetes patients in all four CD4+ subsets. More deletions and fewer insertions at VDJ junctions were seen in type 1 diabetes patients. PCR may have favored shorter templates equally in patients and controls.

This clone was seen a few times. Antigen unknown. Expressed TCRB transcripts were sequenced, since all the RNA that had been isolated was reverse transcribed. Libraries were prepared by immunoSEQ multiplex PCR; TCRdb keeps only in-frame clonotypes and omits some of them. Here the sample spans approximately 280,000 clones, about 15% being singletons. The TCR comes from a young man with type 1 diabetes. Sequencing used naive CD4+ T cells from blood. The chain carries TRBV5-1 and TRBJ1-2; no firm D call. The CDR3 bases are TGCGCCAGCAGCTTGGCCTTGGAGGATGGCTACACCTTC. Amino acid sequence: CASSLALEDGYTF. The full variable domain, in which reference TRBV5-1 and TRBJ1-2 provide the parts outside the CDR3, is KAGVTQTPRYLIKTRGQQVTLSCSPISGHRSVSWYQQTPGQGLQFLFEYFSETQRNKGNFPGRFSGRQFSNSRSEMNVSTLELGDSALYLCASSLALEDGYTFGSGTRLTVV.